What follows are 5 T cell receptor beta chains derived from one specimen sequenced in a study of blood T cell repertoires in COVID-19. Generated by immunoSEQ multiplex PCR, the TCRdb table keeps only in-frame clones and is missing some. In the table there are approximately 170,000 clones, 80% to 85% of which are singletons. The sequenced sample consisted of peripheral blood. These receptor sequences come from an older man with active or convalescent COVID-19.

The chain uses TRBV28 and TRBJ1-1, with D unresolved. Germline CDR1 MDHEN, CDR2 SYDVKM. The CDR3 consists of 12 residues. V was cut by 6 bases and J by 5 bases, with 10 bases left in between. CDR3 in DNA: TGTGCCAGCAGGGTCTCTACTACTGAAGCTTTCTTT. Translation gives CASRVSTTEAFF.

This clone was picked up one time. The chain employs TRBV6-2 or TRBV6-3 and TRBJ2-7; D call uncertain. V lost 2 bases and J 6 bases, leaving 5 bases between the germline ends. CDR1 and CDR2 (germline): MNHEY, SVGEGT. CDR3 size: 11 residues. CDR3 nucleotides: TGTGCCAGCAGTTACGTCCGCGAGCAGTACTTC. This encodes CASSYVREQYF.

CDR3 coding DNA: TGTGCCAGTAGCATCGACAGGAGAAATAGCAATCAGCCCCAGCATTTT. Protein: CASSIDRRNSNQPQHF. The genes are TRBV19 and TRBJ1-5; D is perhaps TRBD1 (6 bases). Germline V gene data show CDR1 as LNHDA and CDR2 as SQIVND (reference sequence). The CDR3 is 16 amino acids. The ends were cut back, 6 bases at V and 0 bases at J, with 15 bases in the middle.

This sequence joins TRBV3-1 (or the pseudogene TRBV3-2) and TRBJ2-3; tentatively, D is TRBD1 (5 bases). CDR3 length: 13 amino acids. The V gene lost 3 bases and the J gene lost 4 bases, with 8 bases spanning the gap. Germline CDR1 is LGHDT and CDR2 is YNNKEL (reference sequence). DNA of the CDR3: TGTGCCAGCAGCCACGGACACGCAGATACGCAGTATTTT. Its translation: CASSHGHADTQYF.

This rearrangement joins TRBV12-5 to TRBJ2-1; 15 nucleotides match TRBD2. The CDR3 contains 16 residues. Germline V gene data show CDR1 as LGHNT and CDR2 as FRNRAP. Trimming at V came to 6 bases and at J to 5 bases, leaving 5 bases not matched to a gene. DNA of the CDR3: TGTGCTAGTGGGCCCGGGACTAGCGGGGGGAACAATGAGCAGTTCTTC. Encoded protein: CASGPGTSGGNNEQFF.